Included here is one T cell receptor (beta chain) sequence, with context. This receptor's antigen is unknown. One base away there is no much larger clone; base qualities are not given. The twin pairs came from the European Cystic Fibrosis Twin and Sibling Study Cohort, which recruited patients from 158 CF clinics across 14 European countries. Zygosity and CFTR genotype were verified in-house, with zygosity tested by multiplex PCR of nine short tandem repeat loci. Peripheral blood was taken from each twin, and clinical parameters were recorded on the day of blood sampling. Phenol/chloroform extraction was used to isolate genomic DNA from peripheral blood cells, and the DNA was then kept in TE buffer at 4 degrees C. These data come from a study of monozygotic twins with cystic fibrosis (dated by TCRdb to the early 2020s). Study-wide context: Barcoded libraries were made from roughly 2.7 micrograms of fragmented DNA using about 15 PCR cycles. TCR beta repertoires were compared within and between 16 monozygotic twin pairs with cystic fibrosis so that genetic influence on V and J gene usage could be assessed. The cohort included ten female and six male twin pairs, mostly children and adolescents, aged roughly 2.0 to 36.4 years with a median of approximately 8.9 years. Twins were ranked among 850 to 1,100 cohort participants for weight-for-height and FEVPerc (FEV1 disease centile) on the day of blood sampling. Data for three of the twin pairs had been reported earlier in a different context. Findings and caveats that apply to the study as a whole: Simpson clonality was generally low (median 0.0095), which suggests a naive-dominated repertoire, and clonality was higher in the most severely affected patients. The greatest similarity to the co-twin was observed for V gene usage in 13 of 16 pairs and for J usage in 8 of 16 pairs, which suggested genetic constraints. Sharing of nucleotide-identical clonotypes was significantly greater within monozygotic CF twin pairs than between unrelated CF individuals (P = 0.000026, Mann-Whitney). No association turned up between shared CDR3 numbers and age, concordance or disease severity, and the cohort was small.

Following the manufacturer's instructions, the researchers used the immunoSEQ immune profiling system to amplify TCR beta CDR3 regions via multiplex PCR. An Illumina NextSeq system was used for sequencing. In the authors' own workflow: Sequence data were processed on the immunoSEQ Analyzer platform, and clonality was computed as the square root of Simpson's index of productive rearrangements. V and J usage similarity was measured by Jensen-Shannon distance, and CDR3 generation probabilities were computed with OLGA. The immuneACCESS database (August 2020) and VDJdb (December 2020) were searched for shared CDR3 sequences. Drawn from immuneACCESS, this table holds only the in-frame rearrangements with V and J called that TCRdb kept. Clones are partly lost; checked studies trace under half to an unresolved V gene and leave the rest unexplained. V, J and clone size are those of that table, while D and trimming were read from the DNA. The sample includes about 20,000 clones, with about 90% observed a single time. 1.6% of the sample comes from the top ten.

Taken from cysteine to phenylalanine, the CDR3 has 13 residues. Just CDR3 DNA is preserved here, 39 bases in frame from base 1. At the junction V is shortened by 4 bases and J by 3 bases, with 11 bases in between. The germline V gene yields SGHRS for CDR1 and YFSETQ for CDR2. Here the chain combines TRBV5-1 and TRBJ2-7; possibly the D gene is TRBD2, per 5 matching bases. The sample was blood. The TCR was taken from a girl under 10 years old with cystic fibrosis. This receptor carries the CDR3 CASSATGIYEQYF. The sequenced DNA: TGCGCCAGCAGCGCGACGGGAATCTACGAGCAGTACTTC.